The clone carrying this T cell receptor beta chain was seen only a few times. Its specificity is unknown. The record originates from a study of T cells after yellow fever vaccination. General study points: Post-booster repertoires contained most primary-vaccination clones again (approximately 97% CD4, over 70% CD8). The CD4 compartment and the CD8 compartment contained a small share of clonotypes in common. Although the secondary response was weaker, it peaked faster, at day 5 versus 15.

Per germline, CDR1 SGHTA and CDR2 FQGNSA. The CDR3 is made up of 14 amino acids. The V end was cut by 4 bases, the J end by 5 bases, with 13 bases between. From the 5' RACE reads, TCRdb called clonotypes with MiXCR, one entry per CDR3 protein. The sample contains under 150,000 distinct CDR3 sequences, about 15% of which appear only once. The sequenced sample was CD8+ T cells sorted from PBMCs, obtained 5 days after the yellow fever booster vaccination. V usage is TRBV7-2 and J usage is TRBJ2-3; either TRBD1 or TRBD2 may fit D (5 bases each). The clonotype was recovered from a man between 18 and 35 years old who received the YFV17D yellow fever vaccine. The CDR3 DNA reads TGTGCCAGCAGCTCGGGGCCGATGGAAGATACGCAGTATTTT. Encoded protein: CASSSGPMEDTQYF.